This TCR beta chain was recorded in a study of blood T cell repertoires in COVID-19. Germline CDR1 MNHNY, CDR2 SVGAGI (reference sequence). CDR3 size: 15 residues. V was pared by 6 bases and J by 1 base, with 15 bases between. The table came from immunoSEQ multiplex PCR; TCRdb's copy has only in-frame clones and leaves some out. The profile shows 30,000 to 40,000 clones, about 88% of them singletons. The chain uses TRBV6-6 and TRBJ1-2; D perhaps matches TRBD1 (6 bases). Sequences were obtained from peripheral blood. The TCR comes from a human donor with active COVID-19. The donor label of this sample is uncertain. The CDR3 DNA reads TGTGCCAGCAGCTCACCCGGACAGTTTAACTATGGCTACACCTTC. It encodes CASSSPGQFNYGYTF.